A selection of T cell receptor beta chains follows, all from one sample in a study of T cells after yellow fever vaccination. TCRdb analysed the 5' RACE reads with MiXCR anew, one entry per CDR3 protein. This table holds fewer than 650,000 distinct CDR3 sequences, roughly 22% found once. The material sequenced was PBMCs, taken approximately 22 days after the first yellow fever vaccination. The receptors shown here come from a man aged 18 to 29 who received the YFV17D yellow fever vaccine. The CDR3 runs from the conserved cysteine through the conserved F or W. A D gene is named only where the DNA matches it firmly. Rows may omit the clone size; those that give it use once, few, many or a size class.

>TRBJ2-3|.|.|TRBV11-2
CASSLFGRESTDTQYF
TGTGCCAGCAGCTTGTTTGGACGGGAGAGCACAGATACGCAGTATTTT
>TRBJ1-6|few|.|TRBV5-5
CASSYRVVNSPLHF
TGTGCCAGCAGCTACCGGGTCGTTAATTCACCCCTCCACTTT
>TRBJ1-1|.|.|TRBV7-2
CASNLGLFGTEAFF
TGTGCCAGCAACCTAGGGCTGTTCGGCACTGAAGCTTTCTTT
>TRBJ1-1|.|.|TRBV7-2
CASRNDRNTEAFF
TGTGCCAGCAGGAACGACAGGAACACTGAAGCTTTCTTT
>TRBJ2-2|few|.|TRBV4-3
CASSHAGELFF
TGCGCCAGCAGCCACGCCGGGGAGCTGTTTTTT
>TRBJ2-2|many|TRBD1|TRBV12-3/TRBV12-4
CASSTRQGYTGELFF
TGTGCCAGCAGTACAAGACAGGGCTACACCGGGGAGCTGTTTTTT
>TRBJ1-2|many|.|TRBV24-1
CATSDGRYGYTF
TGTGCCACCAGTGACGGGAGGTATGGCTACACCTTC
>TRBJ1-2|few|.|TRBV11-2
CASSPDRAGGYTF
TGTGCCAGCAGCCCCGACCGGGCGGGCGGCTACACCTTC
>TRBJ2-1|.|TRBD1|TRBV5-1
CASGSTGAYNEQFF
TGCGCCAGCGGATCGACAGGGGCCTACAATGAGCAGTTCTTC
>TRBJ2-2|.|.|TRBV9
CASSVRDSPTGELFF
TGTGCCAGCAGCGTCCGGGACTCCCCAACCGGGGAGCTGTTTTTT
>TRBJ2-7|.|.|TRBV27
CASSPTVSVTYEQYF
TGTGCCAGCAGTCCCACCGTTTCAGTAACCTACGAGCAGTACTTC
>TRBJ1-4|.|.|TRBV12-3/TRBV12-4
CASRRTVREKLFF
TGTGCCAGCAGGCGGACCGTACGCGAAAAACTGTTTTTT
>TRBJ1-1|.|.|TRBV5-1
CASSLEAASNTEAFF
TGCGCCAGCAGCTTGGAGGCAGCTTCGAACACTGAAGCTTTCTTT
>TRBJ2-7|once|.|TRBV29-1
CSVHEAYEQYF
TGCAGCGTCCACGAGGCCTACGAGCAGTACTTC
>TRBJ1-2|few|.|TRBV7-9
CASRGGTYGYTF
TGTGCCAGCCGGGGCGGCACCTATGGCTACACCTTC
>TRBJ2-2|few|TRBD1|TRBV29-1
CSVEDRDRVNGELFF
TGCAGCGTTGAAGACCGGGACAGGGTGAACGGGGAGCTGTTTTTT
>TRBJ2-6|once|.|TRBV6-5
CASSYYSTGSGANVLTF
TGTGCCAGCAGTTACTATTCAACAGGGTCTGGGGCCAACGTCCTGACTTTC
>TRBJ1-5|few|TRBD1|TRBV12-3/TRBV12-4
CASGQGVNQPQHF
TGTGCCAGCGGACAGGGGGTCAATCAGCCCCAGCATTTT
>TRBJ1-3|.|.|TRBV12-3/TRBV12-4
CASRPTLEGGNTIYF
TGTGCCAGCAGACCTACCCTTGAGGGCGGAAACACCATATATTTT
>TRBJ2-7|.|.|TRBV15
CATGRGTAYEQYF
TGTGCCACCGGCCGGGGTACAGCCTACGAGCAGTACTTC
>TRBJ2-7|.|TRBD2|TRBV15
CATSSQASGGYEQYF
TGTGCCACCAGCAGCCAAGCTAGCGGGGGTTACGAGCAGTACTTC
>TRBJ2-3|.|.|TRBV2
CASSDRGTQYF
TGTGCCAGCAGTGACCGTGGGACGCAGTATTTT
>TRBJ2-7|few|.|TRBV7-6
CASSLGLGGSSYEQYF
TGTGCCAGCAGCTTAGGTCTCGGCGGTAGCTCCTACGAGCAGTACTTC
>TRBJ2-6|.|.|TRBV6-5
CASSSGAGANVLTF
TGTGCCAGCAGTTCCGGGGCTGGGGCCAACGTCCTGACTTTC
>TRBJ1-1|.|.|TRBV5-1
CASSFPEGGATEAFF
TGCGCCAGCAGCTTCCCAGAGGGGGGCGCGACTGAAGCTTTCTTT
>TRBJ2-3|few|.|TRBV4-3
CASSQVVQFTDTQYF
TGCGCCAGCAGCCAAGTGGTGCAGTTCACAGATACGCAGTATTTT
>TRBJ1-5|.|.|TRBV7-9
CASSLGQGPQHF
TGTGCCAGCAGCTTAGGTCAGGGTCCCCAGCATTTT
>TRBJ1-6|few|TRBD1|TRBV6-5
CASTSTGYNSPLHF
TGTGCCAGCACCTCGACAGGGTATAATTCACCCCTCCACTTT
>TRBJ2-2|few|.|TRBV11-1
CASSLVAGASAATGELFF
TGTGCCAGCAGCCTTGTCGCAGGGGCGAGTGCAGCCACCGGGGAGCTGTTTTTT
>TRBJ1-2|.|.|TRBV6-2/TRBV6-3
CASSYSRGYTF
TGTGCCAGCAGTTACTCGAGAGGCTACACCTTC
>TRBJ2-2|few|.|TRBV9
CASSGSGETGELFF
TGTGCCAGCAGCGGTTCAGGGGAAACCGGGGAGCTGTTTTTT
>TRBJ2-2|few|TRBD1|TRBV7-2
CASSSRPGTGVTGELFF
TGTGCCAGCAGCTCCAGACCCGGGACAGGGGTGACCGGGGAGCTGTTTTTT
>TRBJ2-1|.|TRBD1|TRBV24-1
CATSGGQGNYNEQFF
TGTGCCACCAGTGGGGGACAGGGAAACTACAATGAGCAGTTCTTC
>TRBJ2-4|few|.|TRBV28
CATRPDSGNIQYF
TGTGCCACTCGGCCGGACAGTGGGAACATTCAGTACTTC
>TRBJ2-7|few|.|TRBV19
CASSIGRAYEQYF
TGTGCCAGTAGTATTGGCAGGGCCTACGAGCAGTACTTC
>TRBJ1-1|.|.|TRBV7-2
CASRDVYTEAFF
TGTGCCAGCAGGGACGTGTACACTGAAGCTTTCTTT